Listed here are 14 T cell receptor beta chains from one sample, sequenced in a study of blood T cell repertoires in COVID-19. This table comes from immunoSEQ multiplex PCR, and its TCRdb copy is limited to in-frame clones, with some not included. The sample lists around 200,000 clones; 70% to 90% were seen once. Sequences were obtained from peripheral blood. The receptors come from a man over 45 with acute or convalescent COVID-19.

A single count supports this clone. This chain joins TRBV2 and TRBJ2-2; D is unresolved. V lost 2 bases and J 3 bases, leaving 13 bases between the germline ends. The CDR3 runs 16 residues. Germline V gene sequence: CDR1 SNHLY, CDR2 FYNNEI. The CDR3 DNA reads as TGTGCCAGCAGTGAACAGGCTATACTTGACACCGGGGAGCTGTTTTTT. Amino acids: CASSEQAILDTGELFF.

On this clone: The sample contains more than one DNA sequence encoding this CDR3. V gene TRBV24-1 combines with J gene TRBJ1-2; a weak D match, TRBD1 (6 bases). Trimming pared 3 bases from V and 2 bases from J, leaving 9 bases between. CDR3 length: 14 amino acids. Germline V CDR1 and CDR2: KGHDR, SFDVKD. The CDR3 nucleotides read TGTGCCACCAGTGATAACGGACAGAACTATGGCTACACCTTC. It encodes CATSDNGQNYGYTF.

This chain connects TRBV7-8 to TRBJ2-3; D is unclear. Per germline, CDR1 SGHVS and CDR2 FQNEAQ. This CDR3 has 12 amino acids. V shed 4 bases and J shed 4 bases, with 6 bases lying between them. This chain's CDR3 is CASSSSSDTQYF. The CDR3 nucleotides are TGTGCCAGCAGCTCTTCTTCAGATACGCAGTATTTT.

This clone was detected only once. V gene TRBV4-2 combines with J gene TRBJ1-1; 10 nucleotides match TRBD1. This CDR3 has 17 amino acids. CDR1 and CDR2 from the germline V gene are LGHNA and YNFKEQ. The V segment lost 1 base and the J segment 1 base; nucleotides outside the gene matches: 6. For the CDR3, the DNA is TGTGCCAGCAGCCAAGTGGACAGGGGGTCCCCGAACACTGAAGCTTTCTTT. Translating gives CASSQVDRGSPNTEAFF.

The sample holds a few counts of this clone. CDR3 sequence: CASSLKDRGLEKLFF. The CDR3 DNA is TGTGCCAGCAGCTTAAAAGACAGGGGGCTTGAAAAACTGTTTTTT. V usage is TRBV7-8 and J usage is TRBJ1-4; 10 positions agree with TRBD1. Per the germline V gene, CDR1 is SGHVS and CDR2 is FQNEAQ. CDR3 length: 15 residues. The V and J ends lost 2 bases and 7 bases, in that order; junction bases with no gene match: 4.

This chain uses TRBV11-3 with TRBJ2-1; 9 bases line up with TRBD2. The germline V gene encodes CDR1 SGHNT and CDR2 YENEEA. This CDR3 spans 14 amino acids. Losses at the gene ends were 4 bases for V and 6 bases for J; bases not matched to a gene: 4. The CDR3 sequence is CASSSGLAFNEQFF. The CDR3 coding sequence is TGTGCCAGCAGCTCTGGACTAGCGTTCAATGAGCAGTTCTTC.

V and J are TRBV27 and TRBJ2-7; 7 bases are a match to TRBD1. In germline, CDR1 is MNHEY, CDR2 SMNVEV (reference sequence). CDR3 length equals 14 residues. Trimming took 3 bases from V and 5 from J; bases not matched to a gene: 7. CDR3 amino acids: CASSFAGGIDEQYF. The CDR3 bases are TGTGCCAGCAGTTTTGCAGGGGGAATCGACGAGCAGTACTTC.

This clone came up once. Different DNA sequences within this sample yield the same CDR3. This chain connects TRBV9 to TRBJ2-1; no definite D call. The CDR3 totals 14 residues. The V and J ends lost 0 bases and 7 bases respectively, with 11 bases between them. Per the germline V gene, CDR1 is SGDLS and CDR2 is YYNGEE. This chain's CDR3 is CASSVAGGPNEQFF. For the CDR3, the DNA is TGTGCCAGCAGCGTAGCAGGTGGCCCAAATGAGCAGTTCTTC.

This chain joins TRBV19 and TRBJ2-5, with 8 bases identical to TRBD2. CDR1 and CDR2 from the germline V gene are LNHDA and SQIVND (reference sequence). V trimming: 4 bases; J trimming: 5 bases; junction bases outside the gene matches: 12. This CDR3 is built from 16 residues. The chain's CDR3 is CASSTLGGGAGETQYF. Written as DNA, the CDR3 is TGTGCCAGTAGTACCCTCGGGGGGGGCGCGGGTGAGACCCAGTACTTC.

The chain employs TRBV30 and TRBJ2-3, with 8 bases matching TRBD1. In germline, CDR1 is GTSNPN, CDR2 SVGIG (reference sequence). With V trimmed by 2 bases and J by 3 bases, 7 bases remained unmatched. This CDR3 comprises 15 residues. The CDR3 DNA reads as TGTGCCTGGAGTTTGATCGGACAGGGAACAGATACGCAGTATTTT. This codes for CAWSLIGQGTDTQYF. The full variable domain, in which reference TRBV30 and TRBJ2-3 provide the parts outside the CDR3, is SQTIHQWPATLVQPVGSPLSLECTVEGTSNPNLYWYRQAAGRGLQLLFYSVGIGQISSEVPQNLSASRPQDRQFILSSKKLLLSDSGFYLCAWSLIGQGTDTQYFGPGTRLTVL.

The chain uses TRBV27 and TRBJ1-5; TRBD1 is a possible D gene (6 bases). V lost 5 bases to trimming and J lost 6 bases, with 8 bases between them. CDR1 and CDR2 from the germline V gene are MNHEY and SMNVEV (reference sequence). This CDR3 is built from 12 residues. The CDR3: CASSPRGQPQHF. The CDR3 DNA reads TGTGCCAGCAGTCCCAGGGGTCAGCCCCAGCATTTT.

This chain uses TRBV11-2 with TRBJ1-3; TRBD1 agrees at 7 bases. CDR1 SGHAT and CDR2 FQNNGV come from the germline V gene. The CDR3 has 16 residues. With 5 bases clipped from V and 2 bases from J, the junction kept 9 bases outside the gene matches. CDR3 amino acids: CASSLLSTGTGNTIYF. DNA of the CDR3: TGTGCCAGCAGCCTTTTATCGACAGGGACTGGAAACACCATATATTTT.

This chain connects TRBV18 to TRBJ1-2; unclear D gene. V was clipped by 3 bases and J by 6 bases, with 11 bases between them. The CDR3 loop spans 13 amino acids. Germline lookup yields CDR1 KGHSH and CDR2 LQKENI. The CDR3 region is CASSPSREDGYTF. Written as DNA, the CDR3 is TGTGCCAGCTCACCGTCAAGGGAGGATGGCTACACCTTC.

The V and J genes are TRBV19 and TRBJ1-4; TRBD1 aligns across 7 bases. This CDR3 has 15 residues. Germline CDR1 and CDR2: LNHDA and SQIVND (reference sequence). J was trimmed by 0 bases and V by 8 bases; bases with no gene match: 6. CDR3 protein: CASRTGTATNEKLFF. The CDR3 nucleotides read TGTGCCAGTCGGACTGGGACAGCAACTAATGAAAAACTGTTTTTT.